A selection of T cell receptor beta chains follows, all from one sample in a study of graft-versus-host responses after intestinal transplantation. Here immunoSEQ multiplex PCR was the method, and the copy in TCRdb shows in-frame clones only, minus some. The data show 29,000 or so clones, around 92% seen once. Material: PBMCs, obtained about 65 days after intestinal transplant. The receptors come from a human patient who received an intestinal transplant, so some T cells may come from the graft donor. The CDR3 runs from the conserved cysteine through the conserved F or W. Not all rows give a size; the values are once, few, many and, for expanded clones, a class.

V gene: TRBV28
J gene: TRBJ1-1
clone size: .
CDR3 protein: CASSWRYTEAFF

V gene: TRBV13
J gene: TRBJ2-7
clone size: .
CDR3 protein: CASSRREVGDEQYF

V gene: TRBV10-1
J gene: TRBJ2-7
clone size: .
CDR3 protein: CASSSWGTSEQYF

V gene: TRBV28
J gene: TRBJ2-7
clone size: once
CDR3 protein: CASSFDNRAPTYEQYF

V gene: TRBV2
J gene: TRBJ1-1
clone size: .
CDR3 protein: CASSATTGEAEAFF

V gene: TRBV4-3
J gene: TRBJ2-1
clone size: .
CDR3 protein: CASSRLAGGRKNGEQFF

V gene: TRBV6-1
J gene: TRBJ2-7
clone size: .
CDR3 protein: CASSELAGGSHEQYF

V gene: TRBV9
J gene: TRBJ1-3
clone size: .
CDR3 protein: CASSPRGDGHLGNTIYF

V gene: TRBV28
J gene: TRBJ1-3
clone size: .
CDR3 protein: CASSRGLFPGNTIYF

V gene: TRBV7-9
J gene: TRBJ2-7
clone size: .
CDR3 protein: CASSLGQRSSYEQYF

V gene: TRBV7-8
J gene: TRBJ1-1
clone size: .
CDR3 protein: CASSLAAWHQNTEAFF

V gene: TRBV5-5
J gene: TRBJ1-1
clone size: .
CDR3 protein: CASSPAGINTEAFF

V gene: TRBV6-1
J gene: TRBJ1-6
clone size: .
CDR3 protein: CASSEADFSSYNSPLHF

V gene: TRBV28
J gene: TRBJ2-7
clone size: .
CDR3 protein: CASSLSGTGGEQYF

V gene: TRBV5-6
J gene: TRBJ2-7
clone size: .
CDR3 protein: CASKHWGTPSYEQYF

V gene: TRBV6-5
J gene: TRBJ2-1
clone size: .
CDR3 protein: CASSTSGRGYNEQFF

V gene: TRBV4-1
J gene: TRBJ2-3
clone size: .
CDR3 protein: CASSQEPLAKTDTQYF

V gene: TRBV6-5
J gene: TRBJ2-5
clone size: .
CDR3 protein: CASKPTDFQETQYF

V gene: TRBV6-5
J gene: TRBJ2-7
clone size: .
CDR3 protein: CASRRPGSYEQYF

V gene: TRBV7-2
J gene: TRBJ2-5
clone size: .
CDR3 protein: CASSLRLAGISRETQYF

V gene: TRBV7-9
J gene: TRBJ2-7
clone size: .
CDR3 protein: CASSSNGEVGFSYEQYF

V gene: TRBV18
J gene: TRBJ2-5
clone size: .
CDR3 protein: CASSPPAVSETQYF

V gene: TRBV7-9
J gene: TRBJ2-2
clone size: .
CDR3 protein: CASSFLAGELFF